Each of the 26 T cell receptor beta chains below was sequenced from the same sample in a study of cytomegalovirus exposure and HLA in healthy donors. The PCR was carried out with 60 Vbeta primers and 13 Jbeta primers. The protocol was immunoSEQ multiplex PCR, while the TCRdb copy is restricted to in-frame clones and leaves out a portion. The sample totals tens of thousands of clones. Sequencing was done on a sample of PBMCs. The receptors come from a man aged 35 to 55 in good health and CMV-seronegative.

This chain connects TRBV9 to TRBJ1-4; 8 nucleotides agree with TRBD1. Trimming at V came to 3 bases and at J to 10 bases, leaving 8 bases not matched to a gene. Germline values: CDR1 SGDLS, CDR2 YYNGEE. The CDR3 is made up of 14 amino acids. CDR3 protein: CASSATGDEGKLFF. CDR3 bases: TGTGCCAGCAGCGCGACAGGGGATGAGGGAAAACTGTTTTTT. Full variable domain (remainder filled in from reference TRBV9 and TRBJ1-4): DSGVTQTPKHLITATGQRVTLRCSPRSGDLSVYWYQQSLDQGLQFLIQYYNGEERAKGNILERFSAQQFPDLHSELNLSSLELGDSALYFCASSATGDEGKLFFGSGTQLSVL.

This chain's CDR3 is CASSATGNSPLHF. Here the CDR3 DNA reads TGTGCCAGCAGTGCGACAGGGAATTCACCCCTCCACTTT. This chain uses TRBV2 with TRBJ1-6; TRBD1 matches 7 bases. This CDR3 region has 13 residues. Germline trimming cut 4 bases from V and 7 bases from J; bases unmatched to any gene: 1. Germline lookup yields CDR1 SNHLY and CDR2 FYNNEI.

V usage is TRBV9 and J usage is TRBJ2-3; 10 bases agree with TRBD2. The J segment lost 0 bases and the V segment lost 1 base, leaving 2 bases of the junction unmatched. From germline, CDR1 is SGDLS and CDR2 YYNGEE. CDR3 length: 16 residues. For the CDR3, the DNA is TGTGCCAGCAGCGTAAGGACTAGCGGAAGCACAGATACGCAGTATTTT. This codes for CASSVRTSGSTDTQYF.

This chain connects TRBV7-9 to TRBJ1-6; D perhaps matches TRBD1 (6 bases). There are 16 residues in the CDR3. The V end was cut by 4 bases, the J end by 3 bases, with 13 bases between. Germline loops: CDR1 SEHNR, CDR2 FQNEAQ (reference sequence). In nucleotides, the CDR3 is TGTGCCAGCAGCTACAACCAGGGGCTCTATAATTCACCCCTCCACTTT. Protein sequence: CASSYNQGLYNSPLHF.

V is TRBV7-2 and J is TRBJ2-7; TRBD2 matches 8 bases. The CDR3 spans 14 residues. Germline CDR1 SGHTA, CDR2 FQGNSA. V shed 4 bases and J 3 bases; nucleotides not matched to a gene: 5. The CDR3 DNA reads TGTGCCAGCAGCTGGACCGGGACTAGCTACGAGCAGTACTTC. It translates to CASSWTGTSYEQYF.

The J gene is TRBJ1-5, the V gene TRBV27, with 10 bases that match TRBD1. Germline V gene data show CDR1 as MNHEY and CDR2 as SMNVEV (reference sequence). The CDR3 is made up of 14 amino acids. The V segment lost 4 bases and the J segment 6 bases; nucleotides outside the gene matches: 3. CDR3 sequence reads: CASSSGQGSQPQHF. The CDR3 bases are TGTGCCAGCAGTTCGGGACAGGGGAGTCAGCCCCAGCATTTT.

The chain carries TRBV6-1 and TRBJ1-5, with a possible D match to TRBD1 (6 bases). Between the trimmed V and J ends, which lost 5 bases and 0 bases, there was a span of 11 bases. This CDR3 comprises 15 residues. Germline CDR1 reads MNHNS; CDR2 reads SASEGT. CDR3 sequence: CASSPGHHSNQPQHF. CDR3 in DNA: TGTGCCAGCAGTCCGGGACACCATAGCAATCAGCCCCAGCATTTT.

This rearrangement joins TRBV6-4 to TRBJ1-5; a possible D gene is TRBD1 (5 bases). This CDR3 region has 13 residues. Trimming left V 5 bases short and J 3 bases short, with 8 bases between. CDR1 is MRHNA and CDR2 is SNTAGT in the germline V gene. The CDR3 spells CASSNRYNQPQHF. In nucleotides, the CDR3 is TGTGCCAGCAGTAACAGGTACAATCAGCCCCAGCATTTT.

This rearrangement joins TRBV19 to TRBJ2-2, with 9 bases identical to TRBD1. CDR3 length: 15 residues. In germline, CDR1 is LNHDA, CDR2 SQIVND (reference sequence). V lost 6 bases to trimming and J lost 5 bases; unmatched junction nucleotides: 7. CDR3 coding DNA: TGTGCCAGTAGACCGGGACAGGGACTTACCGGGGAGCTGTTTTTT. Its translation is CASRPGQGLTGELFF.

The V gene is TRBV19, the J gene TRBJ1-5, with D possibly TRBD1 on 6 matching bases. With 11 bases removed from V and 4 bases from J, the gap between germline ends came to 18 bases. The CDR3 has 14 residues. Germline CDR1 reads LNHDA; CDR2 reads SQIVND (reference sequence). Here the CDR3 reads CASKGGGGNQPQHF. In nucleotides, the CDR3 is TGTGCCTCTAAGGGCGGGGGCGGGAATCAGCCCCAGCATTTT.

The chain has TRBV30 and TRBJ2-5; D perhaps matches TRBD2 (5 bases). CDR1 and CDR2 (germline): GTSNPN, SVGIG (reference sequence). V was shortened by 0 bases and J by 5 bases, with 13 bases between the two germline ends. CDR3 length equals 14 residues. The CDR3: CAWSVGLATETQYF. CDR3 coding DNA: TGTGCCTGGAGTGTAGGCCTAGCCACGGAGACCCAGTACTTC.

The chain employs TRBV7-8 and TRBJ1-4; D is undetermined. Germline assignment: CDR1 SGHVS and CDR2 FQNEAQ. The CDR3 runs 13 residues. With 4 bases removed from V and 5 bases from J, the gap between germline ends came to 8 bases. The CDR3 bases are TGTGCCAGCAGCTACAGCACCAATGAAAAACTGTTTTTT. It yields the protein CASSYSTNEKLFF.

The chain uses TRBV6-6 and TRBJ2-7; 7 bases line up with TRBD2. This CDR3 contains 15 residues. Per germline, CDR1 MNHNY and CDR2 SVGAGI (reference sequence). After removal of 2 bases from V and 5 bases from J, the junction contained 9 bases not matched to a gene. Written as DNA, the CDR3 is TGTGCCAGCAGTTACGTTGCAGGGAGGGACGACGAGCAGTACTTC. Residues: CASSYVAGRDDEQYF.

The V gene is TRBV4-1, the J gene TRBJ2-5; 9 bases map to TRBD1. Germline CDR1 reads MGHRA; CDR2 reads YSYEKL. The CDR3 is 14 amino acids. Trimming at V came to 8 bases and at J to 4 bases, leaving 8 bases not matched to a gene. For the CDR3, the DNA is TGCGCCAGCGGGACCGGACAGGGGAGAGAGACCCAGTACTTC. It yields the protein CASGTGQGRETQYF.

The V gene is TRBV7-3, the J gene TRBJ2-1; 11 bases line up with TRBD1. The CDR3 is 17 residues long. The germline V gene has CDR1 SGHTA and CDR2 FQGTGA. V shed 5 bases and J 5 bases; nucleotides not matched to a gene: 11. The DNA for the CDR3 is TGTGCCAGCAGCCCCAACCTCCGGGACAGGGGGGACAATGAGCAGTTCTTC. Its protein is CASSPNLRDRGDNEQFF.

The J gene is TRBJ2-3, the V gene TRBV4-1, with 9 nucleotides matching TRBD2. This CDR3 contains 17 residues. Per germline, CDR1 MGHRA and CDR2 YSYEKL. With 5 bases clipped from V and 0 bases from J, the junction kept 9 bases outside the gene matches. CDR3 DNA sequence: TGCGCCAGCAGCTTAGGTCTCCTAGCGGGGAGCACAGATACGCAGTATTTT. Translated: CASSLGLLAGSTDTQYF.

J is TRBJ2-3 and V is TRBV5-1; 7 nucleotides agree with TRBD2. Germline CDR1 is SGHRS and CDR2 is YFSETQ. CDR3 length equals 15 residues. V was pared by 6 bases and J by 5 bases, with 12 bases of the junction left unmatched. Here the CDR3 DNA reads TGCGCCAGCAACCGGGAGGAATGGTTGGGAGATACGCAGTATTTT. Protein product: CASNREEWLGDTQYF.

In the case of this clone: The same CDR3 is also encoded by other DNA sequences in this sample. The chain combines TRBV5-1 with TRBJ1-2; TRBD1 might be the D (6 bases). Trimming shortened V by 4 bases and J by 4 bases, and 11 bases separated the two germline ends. The CDR3 consists of 13 residues. CDR1 and CDR2 (germline): SGHRS, YFSETQ. The CDR3 region is CASSLTGVYGYTF. The CDR3 bases are TGCGCCAGCAGCCTGACAGGAGTCTATGGCTACACCTTC.

This sequence joins TRBV18 and TRBJ1-1, with 10 positions matching TRBD1. Germline V CDR1 and CDR2: KGHSH, LQKENI. CDR3 length: 15 residues. V shed 2 bases and J 5 bases; nucleotides not matched to a gene: 5. The CDR3 nucleotides are TGTGCCAGCTCACCAGGGACAGGGGCGTTGACTGAAGCTTTCTTT. Translation: CASSPGTGALTEAFF.

DNA for the CDR3: TGCGCCAGCAGCTTGGAGCGCTGGAACACCGGGGAGCTGTTTTTT. Amino acids: CASSLERWNTGELFF. This chain links TRBV5-1 with TRBJ2-2, with D uncertain. The length of the CDR3 is 15 residues. Germline V gene sequence: CDR1 SGHRS, CDR2 YFSETQ. Deletions cut 0 bases from V and 1 base from J, with 7 bases between.

The rearrangement joins TRBV29-1 to TRBJ1-1; D is perhaps TRBD1 (6 bases). CDR1 is SQVTM, CDR2 ANQGSEA, per germline. V gave up 6 bases and J gave up 0 bases, with 11 bases separating them. This CDR3 spans 13 amino acids. CDR3 sequence (DNA): TGCAGCGTGTCAGGGACACTGAACACTGAAGCTTTCTTT. Its translation is CSVSGTLNTEAFF.

CDR3 loop: CASSLRGREQFF. The CDR3 DNA reads as TGTGCCAGCAGTTTAAGGGGGCGGGAGCAGTTCTTC. The chain carries TRBV28 and TRBJ2-1; 7 bases match TRBD1. V gave up 2 bases and J gave up 10 bases; unmatched junction bases: 2. The CDR3 runs to 12 residues. CDR1 is MDHEN and CDR2 is SYDVKM in the germline V gene.

V and J are TRBV5-1 and TRBJ1-3; possibly TRBD1 for D (5 bases). V lost 4 bases to trimming and J lost 0 bases, with 8 bases between them. Germline CDR1 reads SGHRS; CDR2 reads YFSETQ. The CDR3 is made up of 14 amino acids. CDR3 in amino acids: CASSQTVSGNTIYF. The CDR3 DNA follows: TGCGCCAGCAGCCAGACAGTCTCTGGAAACACCATATATTTT.

The chain recombines TRBV4-1 with TRBJ1-2; 9 nucleotides agree with TRBD1. The CDR3 has 14 residues. Germline V gives CDR1 MGHRA, CDR2 YSYEKL. Germline trimming cut 4 bases from V and 5 bases from J; bases unmatched to any gene: 5. CDR3 region: CASSPRTGEYGYTF. In DNA form, the CDR3 reads TGCGCCAGCAGCCCCCGGACAGGGGAATATGGCTACACCTTC.

V and J are TRBV5-4 and TRBJ2-2, with D maybe TRBD2 (6 bases). Per the germline V gene, CDR1 is SGHNT and CDR2 is YYREEE (reference sequence). The CDR3 is 15 amino acids. The V end lost 0 bases, the J end lost 1 base, and 7 bases lay between the germline ends. The CDR3 DNA reads as TGTGCCAGCAGCTTGGGGGGGGTGAACACCGGGGAGCTGTTTTTT. Translating gives CASSLGGVNTGELFF.

The gene calls are TRBV7-9 and TRBJ2-7; 12 nucleotides line up with TRBD2. This CDR3 is 15 amino acids long. The germline V gene has CDR1 SEHNR and CDR2 FQNEAQ (reference sequence). The trim removed 1 base at V and 5 bases at J, leaving 3 bases unmatched. The CDR3 sequence is CASSLELAGGNEQYF. CDR3 sequence (DNA): TGTGCCAGCAGCTTAGAACTAGCGGGGGGAAACGAGCAGTACTTC. The whole variable domain, filled in from reference TRBV7-9 and TRBJ2-7, reads DTGVSQNPRHKITKRGQNVTFRCDPISEHNRLYWYRQTLGQGPEFLTYFQNEAQLEKSRLLSDRFSAERPKGSFSTLEIQRTEQGDSAMYLCASSLELAGGNEQYFGPGTRLTVT.